This is a list of T cell receptor beta chains from one sample in a study of T-cell memory formation after mild COVID-19. TCRdb processed the 5' RACE reads anew with MiXCR; each CDR3 protein has one entry. The table includes around 300,000 distinct CDR3 sequences, roughly 17% detected once. Sequencing used PBMCs or a T cell subset sorted from them (not recorded which). These receptors were collected from a man in his late teens or twenties who had mild COVID-19 (a few samples of this study predate the infection). Cell type and time point are not known. Both conserved end residues are trimmed from each CDR3.

v_gene: TRBV11-3; j_gene: TRBJ2-3; CDR3aa: ASRRPGTGGASTDTQY
v_gene: TRBV4-1; j_gene: TRBJ1-1; CDR3aa: ASSQDFRVHTEAF
v_gene: TRBV12-3/TRBV12-4; j_gene: TRBJ2-7; CDR3aa: ASRAGGSAYEQY
v_gene: TRBV12-3/TRBV12-4; j_gene: TRBJ2-1; CDR3aa: ASRTTGGGNEQF
v_gene: TRBV5-1; j_gene: TRBJ1-2; CDR3aa: ASSLETGAFGYT
v_gene: TRBV20-1; j_gene: TRBJ2-3; CDR3aa: SPPNRDSTDTQY
v_gene: TRBV5-5; j_gene: TRBJ1-1; CDR3aa: ASSRSLVNTEAF
v_gene: TRBV5-1; j_gene: TRBJ2-1; CDR3aa: ASSTKNGGPRNEQF
v_gene: TRBV2; j_gene: TRBJ2-1; CDR3aa: ASFNRGDWNEQF
v_gene: TRBV18; j_gene: TRBJ2-7; CDR3aa: ASSPGLQTYEQY
v_gene: TRBV6-2/TRBV6-3; j_gene: TRBJ2-6; CDR3aa: ASSYFGPWRLAVSGANVLT
v_gene: TRBV10-3; j_gene: TRBJ2-5; CDR3aa: AISESSGGAGTQY
v_gene: TRBV20-1; j_gene: TRBJ2-3; CDR3aa: SARVVGRSTDTQY
v_gene: TRBV12-3/TRBV12-4; j_gene: TRBJ2-7; CDR3aa: ASSKGQSFSYEQY
v_gene: TRBV12-3/TRBV12-4; j_gene: TRBJ1-6; CDR3aa: ASSLRGSPLH
v_gene: TRBV5-1; j_gene: TRBJ1-5; CDR3aa: ASSRTPGDNQPQH
v_gene: TRBV20-1; j_gene: TRBJ2-3; CDR3aa: SADPTTSGGPTDTQY
v_gene: TRBV12-3/TRBV12-4; j_gene: TRBJ1-5; CDR3aa: ASSRDRHQPQH
v_gene: TRBV7-9; j_gene: TRBJ2-5; CDR3aa: ASSPGHEETQY
v_gene: TRBV20-1; j_gene: TRBJ2-4; CDR3aa: SAPDRGGKNIQY
v_gene: TRBV7-9; j_gene: TRBJ1-5; CDR3aa: ASSFSDIQPQH
v_gene: TRBV6-5; j_gene: TRBJ2-7; CDR3aa: ASSSDRELQGGYEQY
v_gene: TRBV6-5; j_gene: TRBJ1-6; CDR3aa: ASSYSGDDSPLH
v_gene: TRBV5-1; j_gene: TRBJ1-5; CDR3aa: ASSSGDGNQPQH
v_gene: TRBV11-2; j_gene: TRBJ2-1; CDR3aa: ASSLEYGITAGEQF
v_gene: TRBV7-2; j_gene: TRBJ1-2; CDR3aa: ASSRVGYGYT
v_gene: TRBV5-1; j_gene: TRBJ2-4; CDR3aa: ASSPSRAPGENIQY
v_gene: TRBV10-2; j_gene: TRBJ1-5; CDR3aa: ARGWGPQH
v_gene: TRBV6-6; j_gene: TRBJ1-2; CDR3aa: ASSYADRGDGYT
v_gene: TRBV5-1; j_gene: TRBJ1-1; CDR3aa: ATGTGGRTEAF
v_gene: TRBV28; j_gene: TRBJ1-5; CDR3aa: ASSPLRQPQH
v_gene: TRBV4-1; j_gene: TRBJ1-5; CDR3aa: ASSQDVGGNQPQH
v_gene: TRBV5-1; j_gene: TRBJ1-2; CDR3aa: ASSLRDSGYT
v_gene: TRBV15; j_gene: TRBJ1-6; CDR3aa: ATSRENSPLH
v_gene: TRBV6-5; j_gene: TRBJ2-1; CDR3aa: ASRPSPSSYNEQF
v_gene: TRBV4-1; j_gene: TRBJ2-3; CDR3aa: ASSQRGDTQY
v_gene: TRBV7-2; j_gene: TRBJ2-5; CDR3aa: ASSLRIIGETQY
v_gene: TRBV6-2/TRBV6-3; j_gene: TRBJ1-1; CDR3aa: ASSHALFRGEAF
v_gene: TRBV29-1; j_gene: TRBJ1-1; CDR3aa: SVGLMGTEAF
v_gene: TRBV13; j_gene: TRBJ1-5; CDR3aa: ASSYQTQPQH
v_gene: TRBV12-5; j_gene: TRBJ2-5; CDR3aa: ASGATGNKTQY
v_gene: TRBV5-1; j_gene: TRBJ1-1; CDR3aa: ASTLGRGNTEAF
v_gene: TRBV7-2; j_gene: TRBJ2-7; CDR3aa: ASSPWDGEQY
v_gene: TRBV18; j_gene: TRBJ2-7; CDR3aa: ASSPHGEQY
v_gene: TRBV4-3; j_gene: TRBJ1-1; CDR3aa: ASSPGQVNTEAF
v_gene: TRBV7-2; j_gene: TRBJ1-6; CDR3aa: ASSSRQGGDSPLH
v_gene: TRBV12-3/TRBV12-4; j_gene: TRBJ2-7; CDR3aa: ASSTLYEQY
v_gene: TRBV9; j_gene: TRBJ2-7; CDR3aa: ASSMDIHSYEQY
v_gene: TRBV7-2; j_gene: TRBJ2-7; CDR3aa: ASSLTAGSDSYEQY
v_gene: TRBV6-5; j_gene: TRBJ2-1; CDR3aa: ASSYRWGEQF
v_gene: TRBV13; j_gene: TRBJ1-1; CDR3aa: ASVWGRGSTEAF
v_gene: TRBV9; j_gene: TRBJ2-5; CDR3aa: ASSVDLGETQY
v_gene: TRBV7-9; j_gene: TRBJ2-3; CDR3aa: ASSFLGSRDTQY